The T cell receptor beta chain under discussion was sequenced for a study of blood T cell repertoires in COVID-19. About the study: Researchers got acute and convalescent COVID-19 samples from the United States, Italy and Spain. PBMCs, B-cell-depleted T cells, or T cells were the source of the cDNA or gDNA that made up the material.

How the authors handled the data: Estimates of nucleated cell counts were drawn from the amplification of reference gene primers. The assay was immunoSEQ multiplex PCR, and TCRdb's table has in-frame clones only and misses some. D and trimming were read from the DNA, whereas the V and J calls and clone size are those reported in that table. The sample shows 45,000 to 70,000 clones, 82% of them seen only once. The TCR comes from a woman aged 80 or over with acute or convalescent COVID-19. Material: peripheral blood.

CDR3: CASSLDRGISTDTQYF. Written as DNA, the CDR3 is TGTGCCAGCAGCTTAGATCGCGGAATTAGCACAGATACGCAGTATTTT. The rearrangement uses TRBV7-6 and TRBJ2-3; D gene ambiguous. Per the germline V gene, CDR1 is SGHVS and CDR2 is FNYEAQ. CDR3 length equals 16 residues. Deletions cut 1 base from V and 0 bases from J, with 11 bases between.